This TCR beta chain emerged from a study of blood T cell repertoires in COVID-19. Methods used by the authors: For nucleated cells, counts were estimated from reference gene primer amplification. Using immunoSEQ multiplex PCR, the repertoire was profiled, and TCRdb retains in-frame clones only, with some absent. V, J and clone size reflect that table, while D and trimming were determined from the DNA. The repertoire holds about 160,000 clones, roughly 90% seen once, with more than 6.5% in the top ten. V lost 4 bases and J 5 bases, leaving 15 bases between the germline ends. This CDR3 contains 14 residues. In germline, CDR1 is SGHRS, CDR2 YFSETQ.

The receptor comes from a woman between 50 and 59 years old who had recovered from COVID-19. Sequenced sample: PBMCs or T cells enriched from blood (not recorded which). The chain joins TRBV5-1 to TRBJ1-1; tentative D call: TRBD1 (5 bases). CDR3: CASSAGGMWTEAFF. CDR3 sequence (DNA): TGCGCCAGCAGCGCCGGGGGAATGTGGACTGAAGCTTTCTTT.